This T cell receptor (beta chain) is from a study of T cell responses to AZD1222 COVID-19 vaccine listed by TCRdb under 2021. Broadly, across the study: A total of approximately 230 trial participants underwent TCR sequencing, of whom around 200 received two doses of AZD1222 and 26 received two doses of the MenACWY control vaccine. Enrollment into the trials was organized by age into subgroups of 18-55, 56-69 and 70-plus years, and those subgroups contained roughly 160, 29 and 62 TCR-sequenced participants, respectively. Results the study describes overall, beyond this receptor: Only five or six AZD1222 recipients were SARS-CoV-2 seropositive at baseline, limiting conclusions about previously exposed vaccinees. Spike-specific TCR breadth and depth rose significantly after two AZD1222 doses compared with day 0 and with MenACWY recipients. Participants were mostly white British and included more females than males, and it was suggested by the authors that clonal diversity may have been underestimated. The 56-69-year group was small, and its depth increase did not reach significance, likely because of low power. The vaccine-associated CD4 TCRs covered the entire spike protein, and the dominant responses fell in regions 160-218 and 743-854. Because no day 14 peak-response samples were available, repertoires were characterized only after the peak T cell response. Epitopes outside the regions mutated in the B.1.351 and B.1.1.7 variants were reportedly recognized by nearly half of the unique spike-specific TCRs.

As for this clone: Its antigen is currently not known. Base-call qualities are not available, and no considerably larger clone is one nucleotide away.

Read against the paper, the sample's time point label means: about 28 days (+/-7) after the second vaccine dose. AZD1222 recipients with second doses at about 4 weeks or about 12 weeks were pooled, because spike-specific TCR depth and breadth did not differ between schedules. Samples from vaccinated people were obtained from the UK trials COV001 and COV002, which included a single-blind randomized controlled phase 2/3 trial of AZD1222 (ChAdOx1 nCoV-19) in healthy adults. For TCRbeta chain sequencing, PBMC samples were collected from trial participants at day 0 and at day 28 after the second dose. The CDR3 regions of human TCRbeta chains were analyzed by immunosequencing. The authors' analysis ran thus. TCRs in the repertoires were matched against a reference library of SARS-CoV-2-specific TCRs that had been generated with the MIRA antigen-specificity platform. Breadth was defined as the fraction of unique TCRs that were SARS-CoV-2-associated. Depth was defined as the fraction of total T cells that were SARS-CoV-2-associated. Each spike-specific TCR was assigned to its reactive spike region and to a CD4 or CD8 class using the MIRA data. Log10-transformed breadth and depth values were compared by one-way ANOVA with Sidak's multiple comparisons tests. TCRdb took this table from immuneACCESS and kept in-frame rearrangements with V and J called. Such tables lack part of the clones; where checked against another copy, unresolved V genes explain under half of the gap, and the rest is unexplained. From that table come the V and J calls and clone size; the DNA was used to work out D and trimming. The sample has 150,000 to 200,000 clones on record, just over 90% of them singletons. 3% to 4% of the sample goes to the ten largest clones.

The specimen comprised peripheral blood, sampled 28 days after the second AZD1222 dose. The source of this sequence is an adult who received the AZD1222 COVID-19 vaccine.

The nucleotide sequence reads TGTGCCAGCAGTTTCAAGCGGACACGGGAGAGCTCCTACAATGAGCAGTTCTTC. Translated, this gives CASSFKRTRESSYNEQFF. This chain is built from TRBV27 and TRBJ2-1; 6 matching bases give a weak D call of TRBD2. V was cut back by 3 bases and J by 0 bases, leaving a gap of 18 bases between them. Via the germline V gene (reference sequence), CDR1 is MNHEY and CDR2 SMNVEV. Taken from cysteine to phenylalanine, the CDR3 has 18 residues. Only the CDR3 DNA stays, 54 bases, in frame from base 1.